The 2 T cell receptor beta chains in this list originate from one sample, sequenced in a study of monozygotic twins with inflammatory bowel disease. TCRdb reanalyzed the 5' RACE reads and collapses them to one entry per CDR3 protein, without DNA. Recorded for this sample: about 450,000 distinct CDR3 sequences. The sequencing sample was made of blood. These receptors were collected from a human donor with ulcerative colitis or Crohn's disease, or a healthy co-twin of an affected twin (not recorded which).

V is TRBV19 and J is TRBJ1-4. The CDR3 runs to 15 residues. Germline V gene lookup returns CDR1 LNHDA and CDR2 SQIVND (reference sequence). CDR3 sequence reads: CASSKGDPTNEKLFF.

The V call is TRBV25-1, the J call TRBJ2-1; there is no DNA to check the TCRdb D call of TRBD1. CDR3 size: 17 residues. Germline CDR1 and CDR2: MGHDK and SYGVNS. The CDR3 sequence: CASSDRSVTGSSDEQFF.